This paragraph covers one T cell receptor (beta chain) sequence. This sample is part of a study of blood T cell repertoires in COVID-19. The CDR3 totals 9 residues. The repertoire was sequenced with immunoSEQ multiplex PCR; TCRdb's copy has only in-frame clones and lacks some. The profile shows roughly 340,000 clones, 87% of them singletons. The TCR sequence derives from a woman between 50 and 59 years old with COVID-19, enrolled during active disease. Source material: peripheral blood. The rearrangement links TRBV12-1 to TRBJ2-1; TRBD2 is the table's D call, not checked against the DNA. TRBV12-1 counts as a pseudogene. The DNA for the CDR3 is TGTGCCAGCAGCTTTTTCGAGTTCTTC. This encodes CASSFFEFF.